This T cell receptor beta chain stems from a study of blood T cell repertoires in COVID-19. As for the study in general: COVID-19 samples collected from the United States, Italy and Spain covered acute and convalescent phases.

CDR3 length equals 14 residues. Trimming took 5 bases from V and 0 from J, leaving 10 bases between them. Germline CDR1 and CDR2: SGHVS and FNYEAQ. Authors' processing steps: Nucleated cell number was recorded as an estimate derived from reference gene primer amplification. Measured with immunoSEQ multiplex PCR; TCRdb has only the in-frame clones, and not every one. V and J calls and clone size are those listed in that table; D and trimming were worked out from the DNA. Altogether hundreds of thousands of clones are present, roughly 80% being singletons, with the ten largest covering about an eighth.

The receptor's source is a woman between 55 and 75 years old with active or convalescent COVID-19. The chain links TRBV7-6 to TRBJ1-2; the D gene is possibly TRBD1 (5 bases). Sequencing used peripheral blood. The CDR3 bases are TGTGCCAGCAGCCAGGGCAATACTAACTATGGCTACACCTTC. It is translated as CASSQGNTNYGYTF.